Listed below are T cell receptor beta chains from one sample, sequenced in a study of T-cell memory formation after mild COVID-19. TCRdb reanalysed the 5' RACE reads using MiXCR and keeps one entry per CDR3 protein. Of around 430,000 distinct CDR3 sequences detected, roughly 15% appear once; the ten largest clones hold about a fifth. The specimen was PBMCs or a T cell subset sorted from them (not recorded which). The receptors come from a man in his late teens or twenties who had mild COVID-19 (a few samples of this study predate the infection). Cell type and time point are not known. CDR3s include the opening cysteine and the closing phenylalanine or tryptophan. Fields, in order: D gene, J gene, V gene, clone size, CDR3 length, CDR3 DNA, CDR3 protein. D genes are given only for firm matches. A clone size is listed for some rows: how often the clone was seen (once, few, many), or a class if it is expanded.

d_call: NA; j_call: TRBJ2-4; v_call: TRBV28; clone_size: few; cdr3_length: 14; cdr3_nt: TGTGCCAGCAGTTTATCAGGGTTTGGAAACATTCAGTACTTC; cdr3_aa: CASSLSGFGNIQYF
d_call: TRBD1; j_call: TRBJ1-1; v_call: TRBV29-1; clone_size: NA; cdr3_length: 14; cdr3_nt: TGCAGCGTGGAACGACAGGGGGGGTTCACTGAAGCTTTCTTT; cdr3_aa: CSVERQGGFTEAFF
d_call: NA; j_call: TRBJ2-7; v_call: TRBV6-5; clone_size: few; cdr3_length: 16; cdr3_nt: TGTGCCAGCAGCAAATACGCTAGGCTCCCCTCCTACGAGCAGTACTTC; cdr3_aa: CASSKYARLPSYEQYF
d_call: NA; j_call: TRBJ2-5; v_call: TRBV6-5; clone_size: NA; cdr3_length: 14; cdr3_nt: TGTGCCAGCAGTTACTCTAGGGGAGAAGAGACCCAGTACTTC; cdr3_aa: CASSYSRGEETQYF
d_call: NA; j_call: TRBJ2-6; v_call: TRBV6-2/TRBV6-3; clone_size: NA; cdr3_length: 16; cdr3_nt: TGTGCCAGCAGTTACTGGGGGACGGGCGGGGCCAACGTCCTGACTTTC; cdr3_aa: CASSYWGTGGANVLTF
d_call: NA; j_call: TRBJ2-4; v_call: TRBV2; clone_size: few; cdr3_length: 14; cdr3_nt: TGTGCCAGCAGAGTCGGACTAGCCAAAAACATTCAGTACTTC; cdr3_aa: CASRVGLAKNIQYF
d_call: NA; j_call: TRBJ2-7; v_call: TRBV4-1; clone_size: NA; cdr3_length: 14; cdr3_nt: TGCGCCAGCAGCCAAGGGTTGCGGGGCTACGAGCAGTACTTC; cdr3_aa: CASSQGLRGYEQYF
d_call: TRBD1; j_call: TRBJ1-2; v_call: TRBV6-6; clone_size: once; cdr3_length: 14; cdr3_nt: TGTGCCAGCAGTTACGGCCAGGGGGCGCGTGGCTACACCTTC; cdr3_aa: CASSYGQGARGYTF
d_call: TRBD1; j_call: TRBJ2-3; v_call: TRBV29-1; clone_size: few; cdr3_length: 15; cdr3_nt: TGCAGCTCCCGGGAGGCATGGGACAGGGGTGATACGCAGTATTTT; cdr3_aa: CSSREAWDRGDTQYF
d_call: TRBD1; j_call: TRBJ2-1; v_call: TRBV28; clone_size: NA; cdr3_length: 15; cdr3_nt: TGTGCCAGCAGACCTTGGGACAGGGGGAGCGATGAGCAGTTCTTC; cdr3_aa: CASRPWDRGSDEQFF
d_call: NA; j_call: TRBJ2-3; v_call: TRBV4-2; clone_size: NA; cdr3_length: 11; cdr3_nt: TGTGCCAGCAGCCCCGGACAAGCGCAGTATTTT; cdr3_aa: CASSPGQAQYF
d_call: NA; j_call: TRBJ1-1; v_call: TRBV7-2; clone_size: few; cdr3_length: 13; cdr3_nt: TGTGCCACCCGGCGAACAGGGAACACTGAAGCTTTCTTT; cdr3_aa: CATRRTGNTEAFF
d_call: NA; j_call: TRBJ2-3; v_call: TRBV12-3/TRBV12-4; clone_size: many; cdr3_length: 14; cdr3_nt: TGTGCCAGCAGTTTTTGGACTGGCTCAGATACGCAGTATTTT; cdr3_aa: CASSFWTGSDTQYF
d_call: NA; j_call: TRBJ1-6; v_call: TRBV28; clone_size: NA; cdr3_length: 15; cdr3_nt: TGTGCCAGTGTCGGGGGGCACGTGGGGGTCGGACCCCTCCACTTT; cdr3_aa: CASVGGHVGVGPLHF
d_call: NA; j_call: TRBJ2-5; v_call: TRBV5-1; clone_size: NA; cdr3_length: 15; cdr3_nt: TGCGCCAGCAGCTTGGAAGGCCGGACCCCCGGGACCCAGTACTTC; cdr3_aa: CASSLEGRTPGTQYF
d_call: TRBD1; j_call: TRBJ1-6; v_call: TRBV29-1; clone_size: few; cdr3_length: 14; cdr3_nt: TGCAGCGTCGACGTAAGGACAGGGAATTCACCCCTCCACTTT; cdr3_aa: CSVDVRTGNSPLHF
d_call: NA; j_call: TRBJ1-5; v_call: TRBV5-1; clone_size: many; cdr3_length: 15; cdr3_nt: TGCGCCAGCAGCCAGGGGACAAATAGCAATCAGCCCCAGCATTTT; cdr3_aa: CASSQGTNSNQPQHF
d_call: TRBD2; j_call: TRBJ2-5; v_call: TRBV25-1; clone_size: few; cdr3_length: 14; cdr3_nt: TGTGCCAGCAGTGTATCTAGCGGGGCAGAGACCCAGTACTTC; cdr3_aa: CASSVSSGAETQYF
d_call: NA; j_call: TRBJ1-4; v_call: TRBV7-8; clone_size: few; cdr3_length: 15; cdr3_nt: TGTGCCAGCAGCTTACAGACTGCAACTAATGAAAAACTGTTTTTT; cdr3_aa: CASSLQTATNEKLFF
d_call: NA; j_call: TRBJ2-5; v_call: TRBV10-3; clone_size: few; cdr3_length: 13; cdr3_nt: TGTGCCATCAAGGGGACGGCCCAAGAGACCCAGTACTTC; cdr3_aa: CAIKGTAQETQYF
d_call: TRBD1; j_call: TRBJ2-5; v_call: TRBV12-3/TRBV12-4; clone_size: NA; cdr3_length: 16; cdr3_nt: TGTGCCAGCAGCTCTGATGGGACAGGGGGGATGGAGACCCAGTACTTC; cdr3_aa: CASSSDGTGGMETQYF
d_call: TRBD2; j_call: TRBJ2-1; v_call: TRBV6-4; clone_size: few; cdr3_length: 16; cdr3_nt: TGTGCCAGCAGTGACCATGGCGGGGGGGATTACAATGAGCAGTTCTTC; cdr3_aa: CASSDHGGGDYNEQFF
d_call: NA; j_call: TRBJ2-3; v_call: TRBV5-1; clone_size: many; cdr3_length: 15; cdr3_nt: TGCGCCAGCAGCTTGGAGGGGCAAAGCGCAGATACGCAGTATTTT; cdr3_aa: CASSLEGQSADTQYF
d_call: NA; j_call: TRBJ1-1; v_call: TRBV30; clone_size: NA; cdr3_length: 12; cdr3_nt: TGTGCCTGGCTTAGGGGGAACACTGAAGCTTTCTTT; cdr3_aa: CAWLRGNTEAFF
d_call: TRBD1; j_call: TRBJ2-1; v_call: TRBV24-1; clone_size: NA; cdr3_length: 14; cdr3_nt: TGTGCCACCAGTGATCCGGACAGGTTCAATGAGCAGTTCTTC; cdr3_aa: CATSDPDRFNEQFF
d_call: NA; j_call: TRBJ1-1; v_call: TRBV5-1; clone_size: NA; cdr3_length: 12; cdr3_nt: TGCGCCAGCAGTTTGCTGGGGTACGAAGCTTTCTTT; cdr3_aa: CASSLLGYEAFF
d_call: TRBD1; j_call: TRBJ1-2; v_call: TRBV7-3; clone_size: NA; cdr3_length: 15; cdr3_nt: TGTGCCAGCAGCTCCACAGGGGGCGCGGTAAATGGCTACACCTTC; cdr3_aa: CASSSTGGAVNGYTF
d_call: NA; j_call: TRBJ1-1; v_call: TRBV4-3; clone_size: few; cdr3_length: 16; cdr3_nt: TGCGCCAGCAGCCAAGATCAAGGCTTATCCCGCACTGAAGCTTTCTTT; cdr3_aa: CASSQDQGLSRTEAFF
d_call: TRBD2; j_call: TRBJ2-1; v_call: TRBV28; clone_size: few; cdr3_length: 13; cdr3_nt: TGTGCCTGCGGGACTAGCGGGGTCAATGAGCAGTTCTTC; cdr3_aa: CACGTSGVNEQFF
d_call: NA; j_call: TRBJ1-6; v_call: TRBV7-6; clone_size: NA; cdr3_length: 18; cdr3_nt: TGTGCCAGCTCCCCCGGTGGAGGTAATGAGTTTGGGAATTCACCCCTCCACTTT; cdr3_aa: CASSPGGGNEFGNSPLHF
d_call: TRBD2; j_call: TRBJ2-5; v_call: TRBV10-3; clone_size: NA; cdr3_length: 13; cdr3_nt: TGTGCCATCAGTGAACCAGCGGGGGAGACCCAGTACTTC; cdr3_aa: CAISEPAGETQYF
d_call: NA; j_call: TRBJ1-1; v_call: TRBV30; clone_size: few; cdr3_length: 12; cdr3_nt: TGTGCCTGGAGAGGGGTAGGAGGGTTCGCTTTCTTT; cdr3_aa: CAWRGVGGFAFF
d_call: NA; j_call: TRBJ2-1; v_call: TRBV12-3/TRBV12-4; clone_size: NA; cdr3_length: 15; cdr3_nt: TGTGCCAGCAGGCCTCAGGCGGATAGGAATAATGAGCAGTTCTTC; cdr3_aa: CASRPQADRNNEQFF
d_call: NA; j_call: TRBJ2-2; v_call: TRBV5-1; clone_size: NA; cdr3_length: 15; cdr3_nt: TGCGCCAGCAGATGGTCTATTACAAACACCGGGGAGCTGTTTTTT; cdr3_aa: CASRWSITNTGELFF
d_call: NA; j_call: TRBJ1-6; v_call: TRBV6-5; clone_size: many; cdr3_length: 14; cdr3_nt: TGTGCCAGCAGACCGGGACGGGATAATTCACCCCTCCACTTT; cdr3_aa: CASRPGRDNSPLHF
d_call: TRBD1; j_call: TRBJ2-7; v_call: TRBV29-1; clone_size: NA; cdr3_length: 14; cdr3_nt: TGCAGCGCATCGACCGGGACAGGGACCTACGAGCAGTACTTC; cdr3_aa: CSASTGTGTYEQYF
d_call: NA; j_call: TRBJ2-7; v_call: TRBV12-3/TRBV12-4; clone_size: NA; cdr3_length: 13; cdr3_nt: TGTGCCAGCAGTTTTTTAGGTGGCTGGGGGCAGTACTTC; cdr3_aa: CASSFLGGWGQYF
d_call: TRBD1; j_call: TRBJ1-2; v_call: TRBV5-1; clone_size: NA; cdr3_length: 13; cdr3_nt: TGCGCCAGCAGCTCCGGACAGGTTGATGGCTACACCTTC; cdr3_aa: CASSSGQVDGYTF
d_call: TRBD2; j_call: TRBJ2-3; v_call: TRBV2; clone_size: NA; cdr3_length: 14; cdr3_nt: TGTGCCAGCGGAGTTGGCGGGGGGGCAGATACGCAGTATTTT; cdr3_aa: CASGVGGGADTQYF